One sample yielded the 9 T cell receptor beta chains listed below, sequenced in a study of blood T cell repertoires in COVID-19. Method: immunoSEQ multiplex PCR; TCRdb's copy keeps in-frame clones and lacks some. The repertoire includes some 240,000 clones, roughly 88% of them detected once, and approximately 1.3% sits in the top ten. The sequenced sample was peripheral blood. All receptors come from a woman aged 40 to 49 who had recovered from COVID-19.

This rearrangement joins TRBV7-9 to TRBJ2-2; tentative D call: TRBD1 (6 bases). V gave up 6 bases and J gave up 0 bases, with 14 bases separating them. Germline CDR1 and CDR2: SEHNR and FQNEAQ (reference sequence). The CDR3 runs 16 residues. For the CDR3, the DNA is TGTGCCAGCAGGCCCGGACAGTTATCGAACACCGGGGAGCTGTTTTTT. Residues: CASRPGQLSNTGELFF. Variable domain in full (rest from reference TRBV7-9 and TRBJ2-2): DTGVSQNPRHKITKRGQNVTFRCDPISEHNRLYWYRQTLGQGPEFLTYFQNEAQLEKSRLLSDRFSAERPKGSFSTLEIQRTEQGDSAMYLCASRPGQLSNTGELFFGEGSRLTVL.

This clone has only a few counts. The V gene is TRBV6-5, the J gene TRBJ1-6; D may be TRBD1 (6 bases). The V end was cut by 4 bases, the J end by 6 bases, with 13 bases between. Looked up from germline, CDR1 is MNHEY and CDR2 is SVGAGI. The CDR3 sequence is 15 residues long. The CDR3: CASSWLDSGNSPLHF. CDR3 bases: TGTGCCAGCAGTTGGCTGGACAGTGGTAATTCACCCCTCCACTTT.

The chain is built from TRBV24-1 and TRBJ2-5, with 10 bases identical to TRBD2. V gave up 5 bases and J gave up 0 bases; unmatched junction bases: 11. Germline loops: CDR1 KGHDR, CDR2 SFDVKD. The CDR3 covers 18 residues. The CDR3: CATSGSGGTPQYQETQYF. CDR3 in DNA: TGTGCCACCAGTGGTAGCGGGGGGACCCCCCAATACCAAGAGACCCAGTACTTC.

The chain is built from TRBV7-3 and TRBJ2-3; the D gene is possibly TRBD2 (6 bases). The germline V gene encodes CDR1 SGHTA and CDR2 FQGTGA. This CDR3 is 15 amino acids long. Trimming left V 5 bases short and J 0 bases short, with 12 bases between. CDR3 region: CASSPGSGSTDTQYF. The DNA for the CDR3 is TGTGCCAGCAGCCCCGGTAGCGGTAGCACAGATACGCAGTATTTT.

The rearrangement uses TRBV6-5 and TRBJ1-4, with D possibly TRBD1 on 6 matching bases. The CDR3 has 15 residues. Germline assignment: CDR1 MNHEY and CDR2 SVGAGI. The germline V and J ends were trimmed by 5 bases and 6 bases, with 16 bases remaining between them. The CDR3 region is CASSPVYQGYEKLFF. The CDR3 nucleotides are TGTGCCAGCAGTCCCGTTTACCAGGGGTATGAAAAACTGTTTTTT.

This clone showed up just once. V gene TRBV19 combines with J gene TRBJ1-6; perhaps TRBD1 as D (5 bases). The V gene's germline CDR1 is LNHDA and CDR2 SQIVND (reference sequence). CDR3 length: 15 amino acids. The germline V and J ends were trimmed by 4 bases and 3 bases, with 10 bases remaining between them. Written as DNA, the CDR3 is TGTGCCAGTAGTAGCCAGGGAGGCTATAATTCACCCCTCCACTTT. Residues: CASSSQGGYNSPLHF. Filled out from reference TRBV19 and TRBJ1-6, the complete variable domain reads DGGITQSPKYLFRKEGQNVTLSCEQNLNHDAMYWYRQDPGQGLRLIYYSQIVNDFQKGDIAEGYSVSREKKESFPLTVTSAQKNPTAFYLCASSSQGGYNSPLHFGNGTRLTVT.

The chain carries TRBV18 and TRBJ1-2, with D possibly TRBD1 on 5 matching bases. The ends were cut back, 3 bases at V and 8 bases at J, with 16 bases in the middle. CDR3 length equals 14 residues. Germline V CDR1 and CDR2: KGHSH, LQKENI. For the CDR3, the DNA is TGTGCCAGCTCACCTGCCAGGGATTCTGGGGGCTACACCTTC. It encodes CASSPARDSGGYTF.

The rearrangement uses TRBV11-2 and TRBJ2-3, with 8 bases matching TRBD1. Germline CDR1 and CDR2: SGHAT and FQNNGV. This CDR3 region has 14 residues. V lost 4 bases to trimming and J lost 2 bases; unmatched junction nucleotides: 2. This CDR3 reads CASSSRGLTDTQYF. The DNA for the CDR3 is TGTGCCAGCAGCTCCAGGGGGCTCACAGATACGCAGTATTTT.

This chain links TRBV15 with TRBJ2-1; TRBD2 matches 8 bases. Losses at the gene ends were 3 bases for V and 0 bases for J; bases not matched to a gene: 10. CDR1 is LNHNV and CDR2 is YYDKDF in the germline V gene (reference sequence). The CDR3 is made up of 18 amino acids. This CDR3 reads CATSRGSFGGGSYNEQFF. In DNA form, the CDR3 reads TGTGCCACCAGCAGGGGCTCTTTCGGGGGGGGCTCCTACAATGAGCAGTTCTTC.